This passage covers 31 T cell receptor beta chains from one sample sequenced in a study of shared clonotypes between healthy human individuals. Libraries were prepared by immunoSEQ multiplex PCR; TCRdb keeps only in-frame clonotypes and omits some of them. Among roughly 2.2 million clones, approximately 95% were seen once, and the ten largest hold about 0.39%. The specimen was naive CD4+ T cells from PBMCs. Subset in this sample: CD45RA+ positively selected. These receptors were obtained from a man aged 18-30 years in good health. Some clones in this sample may be carry-over from other donors' samples.

This clone was recorded only once. This chain joins TRBV28 and TRBJ2-7; D not certain. V lost 5 bases, J lost 1 base, and 9 bases lay in between. Germline V gene lookup returns CDR1 MDHEN and CDR2 SYDVKM. The CDR3 runs 13 residues. CDR3 region: CASSGPESYEQYF. CDR3 coding DNA: TGTGCCAGCAGTGGTCCTGAGTCCTACGAGCAGTACTTC. Full variable domain (outside the CDR3, taken from reference TRBV28 and TRBJ2-7): DVKVTQSSRYLVKRTGEKVFLECVQDMDHENMFWYRQDPGLGLRLIYFSYDVKMKEKGDIPEGYSVSREKKERFSLILESASTNQTSMYLCASSGPESYEQYFGPGTRLTVT.

The V gene is TRBV5-6, the J gene TRBJ2-7; a weak D match, TRBD2 (6 bases). This CDR3 has 15 amino acids. Germline assignment: CDR1 SGHDT and CDR2 YYEEEE. V lost 3 bases and J lost 3, with 16 bases in between. This chain's CDR3 is CASSSPFGGIYEQYF. CDR3 bases: TGTGCCAGCAGCTCGCCGTTTGGGGGGATCTACGAGCAGTACTTC.

The J gene is TRBJ2-1, the V gene TRBV6-6; possibly TRBD1 for D (6 bases). This CDR3 region has 13 residues. CDR1 and CDR2 from the germline V gene are MNHNY and SVGAGI (reference sequence). Trimming left V 6 bases short and J 7 bases short, with 13 bases between. The CDR3 DNA reads TGTGCCAGCAGGACACACGGACAGAATGAGCAGTTCTTC. This gives the protein CASRTHGQNEQFF.

The chain joins TRBV7-3 to TRBJ1-1; D is uncertain. Germline loops: CDR1 SGHTA, CDR2 FQGTGA. This CDR3 is built from 14 residues. Trimming took off 1 base at V and 4 bases at J, with 10 bases between the two ends. The CDR3 coding sequence is TGTGCCAGCAGCTTAAAACCTTTAGCCACTGAAGCTTTCTTT. Translated: CASSLKPLATEAFF.

The gene calls are TRBV9 and TRBJ2-3, with D possibly being TRBD2 (5 bases). The germline V gene has CDR1 SGDLS and CDR2 YYNGEE. The CDR3 is made up of 15 amino acids. Trimming left V 0 bases short and J 2 bases short, with 10 bases between. CDR3 region: CASSVANSATDTQYF. The CDR3, as DNA: TGTGCCAGCAGCGTAGCTAATAGCGCCACAGATACGCAGTATTTT.

This chain joins TRBV10-2 and TRBJ1-3; possibly TRBD1 for D (6 bases). There are 14 residues in the CDR3. Germline V gene sequence: CDR1 WSHSY, CDR2 SAAADI. Trimming took 2 bases from V and 4 from J, leaving 9 bases between them. CDR3 amino acids: CASSEAGAGNTIYF. For the CDR3, the DNA is TGCGCCAGCAGTGAGGCGGGGGCCGGAAACACCATATATTTT.

This sequence joins TRBV28 and TRBJ1-2; D uncertain. The V end was cut by 6 bases, the J end by 7 bases, with 6 bases between. The CDR3 sequence is 10 residues long. From germline, CDR1 is MDHEN and CDR2 SYDVKM. DNA of the CDR3: TGTGCCAGCAGCTCGTTTGGCTACACCTTC. Amino acid sequence: CASSSFGYTF.

Of note for this clone: The junction departs from the called germline gene at one end, perhaps through a read error. The J gene is TRBJ2-5, the V gene TRBV29-1; D is possibly TRBD1 or TRBD2 (5 bases each). The CDR3 extends over 9 amino acids. Germline V gene lookup returns CDR1 SQVTM and CDR2 ANQGSEA. This CDR3 is CSVEEGRNF. The CDR3 bases are TGCAGCGTTGAAGAGGGACGGAACTTC.

The gene calls are TRBV7-3 and TRBJ2-2; D remains ambiguous. The CDR3 is made up of 11 amino acids. V was pared by 7 bases and J by 3 bases, with 3 bases between. From germline, CDR1 is SGHTA and CDR2 FQGTGA. CDR3 in DNA: TGTGCCAGCACGGACACCGGGGAGCTGTTTTTT. Translated, it gives CASTDTGELFF.

The chain joins TRBV7-2 to TRBJ2-2; D may correspond to TRBD1 or TRBD2 (5 bases each). Germline V gene lookup returns CDR1 SGHTA and CDR2 FQGNSA. This CDR3 is 14 amino acids long. Trimming left V 7 bases short and J 2 bases short, with 11 bases between. In DNA form, the CDR3 reads TGTGCCAGCACCCGGGACCTCAACACCGGGGAGCTGTTTTTT. It codes for CASTRDLNTGELFF. The full variable domain, with the rest looked up from reference TRBV7-2 and TRBJ2-2, is GAGVSQSPSNKVTEKGKDVELRCDPISGHTALYWYRQSLGQGLEFLIYFQGNSAPDKSGLPSDRFSAERTGGSVSTLTIQRTQQEDSAVYLCASTRDLNTGELFFGEGSRLTVL.

This clone has just one count. This sequence joins TRBV27 and TRBJ2-7; maybe TRBD2 (5 bases). The CDR3 length is 14 residues. From germline, CDR1 is MNHEY and CDR2 SMNVEV (reference sequence). The V end lost 6 bases, the J end lost 2 bases, and 14 bases lay between the germline ends. The CDR3 DNA follows: TGTGCCAGCAGCCCCAGAGGGCCTACCTACGAGCAGTACTTC. The encoded protein is CASSPRGPTYEQYF.

This rearrangement joins TRBV7-9 to TRBJ2-3, with D uncertain. V was pared by 3 bases and J by 0 bases, with 7 bases between. Germline V gene sequence: CDR1 SEHNR, CDR2 FQNEAQ (reference sequence). The CDR3 sequence is 14 residues long. The CDR3 reads CASSFASSTDTQYF. Here the CDR3 DNA reads TGTGCCAGCAGCTTCGCCAGTAGCACAGATACGCAGTATTTT. Based on the CDR3 plus reference TRBV7-9 and TRBJ2-3, the full variable domain is DTGVSQNPRHKITKRGQNVTFRCDPISEHNRLYWYRQTLGQGPEFLTYFQNEAQLEKSRLLSDRFSAERPKGSFSTLEIQRTEQGDSAMYLCASSFASSTDTQYFGPGTRLTVL.

The CDR3 sequence is CASSEKNLPPRETQYF. CDR3 coding DNA: TGTGCCAGCAGTGAAAAAAACTTACCCCCAAGAGAGACCCAGTACTTC. V gene TRBV2 combines with J gene TRBJ2-5; D call uncertain. The V end lost 2 bases, the J end lost 4 bases, and 17 bases lay between the germline ends. CDR3 size: 16 residues. Germline assignment: CDR1 SNHLY and CDR2 FYNNEI.

This chain links TRBV5-1 with TRBJ2-1; 11 bases fit TRBD2. The CDR3 runs 16 residues. Germline trimming cut 0 bases from V and 8 bases from J; bases unmatched to any gene: 7. From germline, CDR1 is SGHRS and CDR2 YFSETQ. For the CDR3, the DNA is TGCGCCAGCAGCTTGGATTTAGCGGGAGGGTTCGATGAGCAGTTCTTC. Translation: CASSLDLAGGFDEQFF.

The V gene is TRBV19, the J gene TRBJ2-1; perhaps TRBD2 as D (6 bases). Germline V gene sequence: CDR1 LNHDA, CDR2 SQIVND (reference sequence). Trimming took off 6 bases at V and 5 bases at J, with 11 bases between the two ends. The CDR3 sequence is 13 residues long. CDR3 DNA: TGTGCCAGTAGCCCCGGAGGGGACAATGAGCAGTTCTTC. Its protein is CASSPGGDNEQFF. Supplemented by reference TRBV19 and TRBJ2-1, the full variable domain reads DGGITQSPKYLFRKEGQNVTLSCEQNLNHDAMYWYRQDPGQGLRLIYYSQIVNDFQKGDIAEGYSVSREKKESFPLTVTSAQKNPTAFYLCASSPGGDNEQFFGPGTRLTVL.

This rearrangement joins TRBV5-6 to TRBJ2-6; 8 bases align to TRBD2. The CDR3 has 17 residues. The germline V gene has CDR1 SGHDT and CDR2 YYEEEE. J was trimmed by 0 bases and V by 4 bases; bases with no gene match: 6. The CDR3 coding sequence is TGTGCCAGCAGCCGGCGGGGGGTCCGCTCTGGGGCCAACGTCCTGACTTTC. Translating it yields CASSRRGVRSGANVLTF.

DNA for the CDR3: TGTGCCATCAGGACAGAGGACAGTCAAGAGACCCAGTACTTC. Amino acid sequence: CAIRTEDSQETQYF. The V and J genes are TRBV10-3 and TRBJ2-5; a possible D gene is TRBD1 (6 bases). The germline V and J ends were trimmed by 6 bases and 2 bases, with 13 bases remaining between them. Germline V gene sequence: CDR1 ENHRY, CDR2 SYGVKD. The CDR3 is 14 amino acids.

The chain employs TRBV27 and TRBJ1-1; 9 nucleotides align to TRBD1. Trimming took 6 bases from V and 4 from J; bases not matched to a gene: 6. Looked up from germline, CDR1 is MNHEY and CDR2 is SMNVEV (reference sequence). The CDR3 contains 14 residues. The CDR3 region has the DNA TGTGCCAGCAGGTCCGACAGGGGGTCCACTGAAGCTTTCTTT. Amino acids: CASRSDRGSTEAFF.

V and J are TRBV5-6 and TRBJ1-4; D may be TRBD1 (5 bases). The CDR3 is 16 residues long. CDR1 and CDR2 from the germline V gene are SGHDT and YYEEEE. Trimming shortened V by 1 base and J by 3 bases, and 13 bases separated the two germline ends. The chain's CDR3 is CASSLLRRGPNEKLFF. DNA for the CDR3: TGTGCCAGCAGCTTGTTAAGACGGGGACCTAATGAAAAACTGTTTTTT.

The V gene is TRBV7-3, the J gene TRBJ2-1; 13 positions match TRBD2. The germline V gene encodes CDR1 SGHTA and CDR2 FQGTGA. The V segment lost 4 bases and the J segment 9 bases; nucleotides outside the gene matches: 6. This CDR3 region has 15 residues. The CDR3 region is CASSSRTSGSGEQFF. The CDR3 DNA reads as TGTGCCAGCAGCTCAAGGACTAGCGGGAGCGGTGAGCAGTTCTTC.

The chain joins TRBV6-5 to TRBJ1-1; 9 positions match TRBD1. CDR1 and CDR2 from the germline V gene are MNHEY and SVGAGI. This CDR3 is 15 amino acids long. With V trimmed by 6 bases and J by 0 bases, 5 bases remained unmatched. CDR3 DNA sequence: TGTGCCAGCAGCACTACAGGGGGCATGAACACTGAAGCTTTCTTT. Its protein product is CASSTTGGMNTEAFF.

The gene calls are TRBV7-6 and TRBJ1-1; D possibly corresponds to TRBD1 (5 bases). The germline gives CDR1 SGHVS, CDR2 FNYEAQ. Trimming removed 5 bases from V and 4 bases from J, with 20 bases in between. The CDR3 is 16 residues long. In DNA form, the CDR3 reads TGTGCCAGCAGCCGGGATGAGGTGTCCGGGGGCACTGAAGCTTTCTTT. As protein: CASSRDEVSGGTEAFF.

This clone has a single count. The chain is built from TRBV5-1 and TRBJ2-7; 8 bases agree with TRBD1. The length of the CDR3 is 17 residues. V lost 0 bases and J lost 6; bases outside the gene matches: 14. Looked up from germline, CDR1 is SGHRS and CDR2 is YFSETQ. CDR3 sequence reads: CASSLVPPSDRASEQYF. The CDR3, as DNA: TGCGCCAGCAGCTTGGTCCCACCTTCGGACAGGGCATCCGAGCAGTACTTC.

This chain uses TRBV7-7 with TRBJ2-5; 7 bases agree with TRBD1. The CDR3 has 14 amino acids. Germline CDR1 is SSHAT and CDR2 is FNYEAQ (reference sequence). V gave up 5 bases and J gave up 1 base; unmatched junction bases: 4. The CDR3, as DNA: TGTGCCAGCAGCGCCTGGACAGGCCAAGAGACCCAGTACTTC. Translation: CASSAWTGQETQYF.

A note on this clone: The same CDR3 arises from other DNA sequences in this sample as well. This sequence joins TRBV30 and TRBJ2-5; D unresolved. V gave up 0 bases and J gave up 5 bases, with 4 bases separating them. The germline CDR1 and CDR2 sequences are GTSNPN and SVGIG (reference sequence). This CDR3 has 11 residues. The CDR3, as DNA: TGTGCCTGGAGTGTGGGGGAGACCCAGTACTTC. Protein product: CAWSVGETQYF.

This chain connects TRBV5-1 to TRBJ2-1; D perhaps matches TRBD2 (6 bases). V lost 4 bases to trimming and J lost 0 bases, with 11 bases between them. Germline values: CDR1 SGHRS, CDR2 YFSETQ. CDR3 length: 15 amino acids. CDR3: CASSLDYSSYNEQFF. The CDR3 bases are TGCGCCAGCAGCCTGGACTATAGCTCCTACAATGAGCAGTTCTTC.

V and J are TRBV6-5 and TRBJ2-3; TRBD2 matches at 8 bases. The CDR3 spans 16 residues. V gave up 0 bases and J gave up 9 bases; unmatched junction bases: 11. Germline V gene data show CDR1 as MNHEY and CDR2 as SVGAGI. The CDR3 is CASSYSVAGRAGTQYF. The CDR3 nucleotides are TGTGCCAGCAGTTACTCGGTAGCGGGGCGGGCCGGGACGCAGTATTTT.

In DNA, the CDR3 is TGTGCCAGCAGCCCGGGACGGTTGAACTATGGCTACACCTTC. Amino acids: CASSPGRLNYGYTF. The genes are TRBV7-3 and TRBJ1-2, with a possible D match to TRBD1 (5 bases). Germline V lookup: CDR1 SGHTA, CDR2 FQGTGA. Between the trimmed V and J ends, which lost 5 bases and 2 bases, there was a span of 12 bases. The CDR3 contains 14 residues.

The chain recombines TRBV6-1 with TRBJ2-3, with D tentatively TRBD1 or TRBD2 (6 bases each). The germline V gene encodes CDR1 MNHNS and CDR2 SASEGT. The CDR3 loop spans 15 amino acids. V lost 4 bases and J lost 1, with 12 bases in between. As DNA, the CDR3 is TGTGCCAGCAGTGGGGGGGCGGTGGGCACAGATACGCAGTATTTT. Its protein product is CASSGGAVGTDTQYF.

The chain combines TRBV5-1 with TRBJ2-1; no firm D call. CDR3 length: 14 residues. Germline V gene lookup returns CDR1 SGHRS and CDR2 YFSETQ. V lost 1 base and J lost 4, with 9 bases in between. For the CDR3, the DNA is TGCGCCAGCAGCTTGATTCCTCAATACAATGAGCAGTTCTTC. It encodes CASSLIPQYNEQFF.

The rearrangement uses TRBV18 and TRBJ1-1; D not certain. The CDR3 is 13 residues long. Germline V lookup: CDR1 KGHSH, CDR2 LQKENI. V shed 5 bases and J shed 1 base, with 8 bases lying between them. CDR3 residues: CASSNTENTEAFF. Here the CDR3 DNA reads TGTGCCAGCTCAAATACAGAGAACACTGAAGCTTTCTTT.